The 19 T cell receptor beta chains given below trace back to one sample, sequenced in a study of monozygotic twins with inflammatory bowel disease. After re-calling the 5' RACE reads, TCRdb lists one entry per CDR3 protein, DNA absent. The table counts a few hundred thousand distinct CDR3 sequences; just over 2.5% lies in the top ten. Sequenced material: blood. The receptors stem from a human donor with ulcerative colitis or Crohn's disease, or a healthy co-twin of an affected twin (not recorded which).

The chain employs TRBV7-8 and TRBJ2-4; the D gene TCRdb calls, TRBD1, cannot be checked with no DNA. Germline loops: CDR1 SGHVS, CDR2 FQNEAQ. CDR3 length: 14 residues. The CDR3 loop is CASSSTGSKNIQYF.

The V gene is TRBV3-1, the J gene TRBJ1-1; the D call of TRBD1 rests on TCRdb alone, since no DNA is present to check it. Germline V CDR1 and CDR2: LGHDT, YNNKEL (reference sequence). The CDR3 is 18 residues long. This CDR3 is CASSLRQGVFYMNTEAFF.

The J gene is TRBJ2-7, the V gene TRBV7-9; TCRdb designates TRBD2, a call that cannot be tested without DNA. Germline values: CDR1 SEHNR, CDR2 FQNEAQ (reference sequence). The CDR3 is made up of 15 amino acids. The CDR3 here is CASSLVSWDSYEQYF.

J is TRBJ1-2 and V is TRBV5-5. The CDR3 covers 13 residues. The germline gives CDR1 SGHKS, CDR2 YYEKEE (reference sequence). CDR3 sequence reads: CASSLRQANGYTF.

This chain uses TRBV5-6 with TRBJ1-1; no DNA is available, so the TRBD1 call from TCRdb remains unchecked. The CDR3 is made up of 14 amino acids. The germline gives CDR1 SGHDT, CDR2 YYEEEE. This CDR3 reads CASSAGQRNTEAFF.

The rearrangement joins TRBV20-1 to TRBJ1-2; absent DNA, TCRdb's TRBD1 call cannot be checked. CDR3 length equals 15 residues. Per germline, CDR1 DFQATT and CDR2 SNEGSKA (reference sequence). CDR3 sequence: CSARPDRDLNYGYTF.

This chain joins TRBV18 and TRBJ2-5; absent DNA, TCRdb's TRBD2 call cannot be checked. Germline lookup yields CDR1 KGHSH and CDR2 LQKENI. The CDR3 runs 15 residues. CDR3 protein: CASSPPSSGQETQYF.

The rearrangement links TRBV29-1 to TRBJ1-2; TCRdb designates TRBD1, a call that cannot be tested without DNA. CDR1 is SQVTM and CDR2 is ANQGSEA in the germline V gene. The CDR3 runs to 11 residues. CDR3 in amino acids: CSAGGTYGYTF.

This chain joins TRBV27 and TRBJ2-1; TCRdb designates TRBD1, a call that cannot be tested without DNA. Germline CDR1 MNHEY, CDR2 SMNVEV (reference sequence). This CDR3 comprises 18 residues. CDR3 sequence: CASRGPGAEAGVYNEQFF.

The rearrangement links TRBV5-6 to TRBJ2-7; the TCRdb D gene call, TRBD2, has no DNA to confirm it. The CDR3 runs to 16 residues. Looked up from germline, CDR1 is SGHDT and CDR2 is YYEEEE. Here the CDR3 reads CASSLNWGLAGYEQYF. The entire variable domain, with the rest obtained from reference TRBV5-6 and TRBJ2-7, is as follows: DAGVTQSPTHLIKTRGQQVTLRCSPKSGHDTVSWYQQALGQGPQFIFQYYEEEERQRGNFPDRFSGHQFPNYSSELNVNALLLGDSALYLCASSLNWGLAGYEQYFGPGTRLTVT.

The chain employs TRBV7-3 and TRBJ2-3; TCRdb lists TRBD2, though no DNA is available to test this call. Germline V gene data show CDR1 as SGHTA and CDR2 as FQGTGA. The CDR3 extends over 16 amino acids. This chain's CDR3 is CASSSLTTRSTDTQYF.

CDR3 region: CASQGQANEKLFF. This chain uses TRBV18 with TRBJ1-4. This CDR3 has 13 amino acids. Germline values: CDR1 KGHSH, CDR2 LQKENI.

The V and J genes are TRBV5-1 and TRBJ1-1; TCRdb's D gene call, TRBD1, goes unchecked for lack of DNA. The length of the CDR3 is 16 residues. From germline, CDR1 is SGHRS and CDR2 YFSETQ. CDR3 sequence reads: CASKNKKGREYTEAFF. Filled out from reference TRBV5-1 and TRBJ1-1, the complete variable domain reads KAGVTQTPRYLIKTRGQQVTLSCSPISGHRSVSWYQQTPGQGLQFLFEYFSETQRNKGNFPGRFSGRQFSNSRSEMNVSTLELGDSALYLCASKNKKGREYTEAFFGQGTRLTVV.

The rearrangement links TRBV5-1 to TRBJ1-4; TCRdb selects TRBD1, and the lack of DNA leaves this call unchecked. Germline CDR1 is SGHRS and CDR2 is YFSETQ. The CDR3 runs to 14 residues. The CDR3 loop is CASSRDRCNEKLFF.

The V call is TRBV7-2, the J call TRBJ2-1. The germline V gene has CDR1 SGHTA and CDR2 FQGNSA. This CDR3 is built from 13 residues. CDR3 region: CASSLGVSNEQFF. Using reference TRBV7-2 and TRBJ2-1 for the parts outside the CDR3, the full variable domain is GAGVSQSPSNKVTEKGKDVELRCDPISGHTALYWYRQSLGQGLEFLIYFQGNSAPDKSGLPSDRFSAERTGGSVSTLTIQRTQQEDSAVYLCASSLGVSNEQFFGPGTRLTVL.

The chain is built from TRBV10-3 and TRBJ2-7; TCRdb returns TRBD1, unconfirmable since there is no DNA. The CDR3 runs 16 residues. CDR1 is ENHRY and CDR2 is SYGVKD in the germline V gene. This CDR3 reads CAISRTANRRSYEQYF.

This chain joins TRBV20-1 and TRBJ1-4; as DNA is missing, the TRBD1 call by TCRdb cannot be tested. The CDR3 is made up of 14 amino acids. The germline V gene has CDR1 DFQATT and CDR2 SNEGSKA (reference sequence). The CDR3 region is CSARQGSTNEKLFF.

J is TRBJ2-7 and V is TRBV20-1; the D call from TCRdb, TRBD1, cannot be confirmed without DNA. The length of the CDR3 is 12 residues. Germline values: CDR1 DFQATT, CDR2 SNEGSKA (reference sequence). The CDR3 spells CSARQGAWEQYF.

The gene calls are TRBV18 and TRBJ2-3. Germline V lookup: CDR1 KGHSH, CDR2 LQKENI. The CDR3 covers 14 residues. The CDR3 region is CASSPTVGTDTQYF.